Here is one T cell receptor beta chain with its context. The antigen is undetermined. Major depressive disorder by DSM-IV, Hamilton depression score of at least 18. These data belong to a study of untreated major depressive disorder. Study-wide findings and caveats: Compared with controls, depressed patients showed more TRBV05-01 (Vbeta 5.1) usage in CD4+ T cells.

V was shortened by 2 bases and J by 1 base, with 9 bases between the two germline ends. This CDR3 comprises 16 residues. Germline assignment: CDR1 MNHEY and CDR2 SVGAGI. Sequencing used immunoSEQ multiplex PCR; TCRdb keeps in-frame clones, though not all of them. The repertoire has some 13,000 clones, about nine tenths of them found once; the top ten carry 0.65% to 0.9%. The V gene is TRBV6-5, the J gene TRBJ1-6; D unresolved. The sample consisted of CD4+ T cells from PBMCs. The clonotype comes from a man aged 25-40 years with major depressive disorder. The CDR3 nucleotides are TGTGCCAGCAGTTACGGCAGTTGGTCCTATAATTCACCCCTCCACTTT. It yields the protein CASSYGSWSYNSPLHF.